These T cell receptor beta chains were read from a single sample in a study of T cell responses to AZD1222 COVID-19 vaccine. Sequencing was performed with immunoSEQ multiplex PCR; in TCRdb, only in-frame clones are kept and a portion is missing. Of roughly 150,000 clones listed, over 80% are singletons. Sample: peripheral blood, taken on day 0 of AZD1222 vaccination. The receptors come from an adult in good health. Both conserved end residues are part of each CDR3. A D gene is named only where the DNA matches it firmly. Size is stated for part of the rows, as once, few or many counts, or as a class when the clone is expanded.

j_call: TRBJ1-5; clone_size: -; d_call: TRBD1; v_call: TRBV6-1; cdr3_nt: TGTGCCAGCAGTGAGGGGATATATGGACAGGGGGATAGGAGTTCTCAGCCCCAGCATTTT; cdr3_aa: CASSEGIYGQGDRSSQPQHF
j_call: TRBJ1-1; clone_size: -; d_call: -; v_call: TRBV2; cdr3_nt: TGTGCCAGCAGGGACTTCATGAACACTGAAGCTTTCTTT; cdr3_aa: CASRDFMNTEAFF
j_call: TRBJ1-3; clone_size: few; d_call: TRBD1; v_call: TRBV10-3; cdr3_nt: TGTGCCATCAGTGAGCCAGGACAGGGGACCGGTGGAAACACCATATATTTT; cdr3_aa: CAISEPGQGTGGNTIYF
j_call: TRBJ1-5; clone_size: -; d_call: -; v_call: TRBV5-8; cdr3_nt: TGTGCCAGCAGCCCTAGGGATCAGCCCCAGCATTTT; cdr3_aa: CASSPRDQPQHF
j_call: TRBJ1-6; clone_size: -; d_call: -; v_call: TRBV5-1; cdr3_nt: TGCGCCAGCAGCTTGGGACGGGATAATTCACCCCTCCACTTT; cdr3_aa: CASSLGRDNSPLHF
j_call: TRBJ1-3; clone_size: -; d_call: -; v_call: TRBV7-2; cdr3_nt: TGTGCCAGCAGCTCGGGACAATCTGGAAACACCATATATTTT; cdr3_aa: CASSSGQSGNTIYF
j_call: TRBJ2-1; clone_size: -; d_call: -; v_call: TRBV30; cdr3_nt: TGTGCCTGGAGTGTAGGTTTTCCCTACAATGAGCAGTTCTTC; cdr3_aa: CAWSVGFPYNEQFF
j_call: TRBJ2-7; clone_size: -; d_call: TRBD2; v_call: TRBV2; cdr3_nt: TGTGCCAGCAAGTTTCGAGCGGGAGGGTATGAGCAGTACTTC; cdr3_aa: CASKFRAGGYEQYF
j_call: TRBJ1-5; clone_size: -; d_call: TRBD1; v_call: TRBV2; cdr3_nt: TGTGCCAGCAGGGTCCCCGGGACAGGGGGCTTTTTTCAGCCCCAGCATTTT; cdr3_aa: CASRVPGTGGFFQPQHF
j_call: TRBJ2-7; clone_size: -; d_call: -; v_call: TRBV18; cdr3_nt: TGTGCCAGCTCGTCATCCAACGAGCAGTACTTC; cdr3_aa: CASSSSNEQYF
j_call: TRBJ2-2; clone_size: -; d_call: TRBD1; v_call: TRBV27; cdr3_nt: TGTGCCAGCACCAGGGACAGGGTCGGCGGGGAGCTGTTTTTT; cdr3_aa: CASTRDRVGGELFF
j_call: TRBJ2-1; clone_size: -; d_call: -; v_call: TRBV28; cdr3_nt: TGTGCCAGCAGTTCCCCCTACCGGACAGAGACCTACAATGAGCAGTTCTTC; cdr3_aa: CASSSPYRTETYNEQFF
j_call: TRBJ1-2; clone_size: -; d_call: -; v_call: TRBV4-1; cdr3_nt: TGCGCCAGCAGCCAAGACCCGGGGATCGGCTATGGCTACACCTTC; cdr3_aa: CASSQDPGIGYGYTF
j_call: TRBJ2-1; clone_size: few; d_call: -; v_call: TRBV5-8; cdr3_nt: TGTGCCAGCAGCTTGGAGGGGTCGTACAACAATGAGCAGTTCTTC; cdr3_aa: CASSLEGSYNNEQFF
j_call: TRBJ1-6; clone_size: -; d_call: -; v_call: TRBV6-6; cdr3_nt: TGTGCCAGCAGTTACTCTCCCAGCTCCTATAATTCACCCCTCCACTTT; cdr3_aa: CASSYSPSSYNSPLHF
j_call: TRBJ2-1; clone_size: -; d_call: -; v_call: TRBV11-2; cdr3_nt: TGTGCCAGCAGCTTAGCGGATTCCTACAATGAGCAGTTCTTC; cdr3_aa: CASSLADSYNEQFF
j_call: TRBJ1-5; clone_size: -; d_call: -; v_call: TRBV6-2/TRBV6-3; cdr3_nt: TGTGCCAGCAGCCTGGCCTTGAGCCAGCCCCAGCATTTT; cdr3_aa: CASSLALSQPQHF
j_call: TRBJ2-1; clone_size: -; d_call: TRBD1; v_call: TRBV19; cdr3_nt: TGTGCCAGTAGTATCCGACAGGGAAGGAAGCATGAGCAGTTCTTC; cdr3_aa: CASSIRQGRKHEQFF
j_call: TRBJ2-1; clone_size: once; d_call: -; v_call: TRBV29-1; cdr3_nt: TGCAGCGTTGAAGGGCAGGGAATGATTAGTGAGCAGTTCTTC; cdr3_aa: CSVEGQGMISEQFF
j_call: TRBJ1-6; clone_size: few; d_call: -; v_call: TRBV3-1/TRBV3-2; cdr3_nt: TGTGCCAGCAGTCCCCTCATGGACCCATCACCCCTCCACTTT; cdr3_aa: CASSPLMDPSPLHF
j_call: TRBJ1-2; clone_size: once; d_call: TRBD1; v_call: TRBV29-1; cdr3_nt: TGCAGCGTTGAAGGGACAGGGGTAGCCTATGGCTACACCTTC; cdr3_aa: CSVEGTGVAYGYTF
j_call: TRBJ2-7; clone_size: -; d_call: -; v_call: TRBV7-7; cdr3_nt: TGTGCTAGCAGCTTGACACACACCTACGAGCAGTACTTC; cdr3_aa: CASSLTHTYEQYF
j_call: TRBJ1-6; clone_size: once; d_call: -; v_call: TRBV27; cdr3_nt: TGTGCCAGCAGTGGACATTACCGGGACATCAGCTCCTATAATTCACCCCTCCACTTT; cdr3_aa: CASSGHYRDISSYNSPLHF
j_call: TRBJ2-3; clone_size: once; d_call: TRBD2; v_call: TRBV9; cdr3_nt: TGTGCCAGCAGCGTGGGGACTAGCCATCTGGATACGCAGTATTTT; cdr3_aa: CASSVGTSHLDTQYF
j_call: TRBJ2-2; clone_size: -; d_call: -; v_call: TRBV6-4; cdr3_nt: TGTGCCAGCAGTGACTCACCTACCAGCACCGGGGAGCTGTTTTTT; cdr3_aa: CASSDSPTSTGELFF
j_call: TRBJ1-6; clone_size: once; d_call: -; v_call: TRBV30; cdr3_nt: TGTGCCTGGAGTTTATGGGGAAATAATTCACCCCTCCACTTT; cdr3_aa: CAWSLWGNNSPLHF
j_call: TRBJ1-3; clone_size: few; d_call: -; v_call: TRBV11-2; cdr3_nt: TGTGCCAGCAGCTCCCCTCCCGGAAACACCATATATTTT; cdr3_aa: CASSSPPGNTIYF
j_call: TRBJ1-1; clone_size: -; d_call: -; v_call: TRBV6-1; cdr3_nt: TGTGCCAGCAGTGTTCCTGGACACTTGAACACTGAAGCTTTCTTT; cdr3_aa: CASSVPGHLNTEAFF
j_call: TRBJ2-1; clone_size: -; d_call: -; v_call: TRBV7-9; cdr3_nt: TGTGCCAGCAGCTTGCACCGCGGAGCCTCCTACAATGAGCAGTTCTTC; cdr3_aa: CASSLHRGASYNEQFF
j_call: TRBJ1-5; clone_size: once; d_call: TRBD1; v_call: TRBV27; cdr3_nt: TGTGCCAGCAGTTTATCGGGGGACAGCCATCAGCCCCAGCATTTT; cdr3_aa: CASSLSGDSHQPQHF
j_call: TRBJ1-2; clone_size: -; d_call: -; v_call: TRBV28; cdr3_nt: TGTGCCAGCAGTTTAGTGGGGCCTAACTATGGCTACACCTTC; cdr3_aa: CASSLVGPNYGYTF
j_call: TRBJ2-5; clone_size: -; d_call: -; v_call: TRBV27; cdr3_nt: TGTGCCAGCAGTTTGACCGGGACCCGAGGGGAGACCCAGTACTTC; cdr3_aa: CASSLTGTRGETQYF
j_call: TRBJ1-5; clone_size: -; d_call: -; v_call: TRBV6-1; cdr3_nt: TGTGCCAGCAGTGATCGATGGGATCAGCCCCAGCATTTT; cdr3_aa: CASSDRWDQPQHF
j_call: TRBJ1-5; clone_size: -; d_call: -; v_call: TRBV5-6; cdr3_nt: TGTGCCAGCAGCTTGGTAAGTCAGCCCCAGCATTTT; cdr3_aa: CASSLVSQPQHF
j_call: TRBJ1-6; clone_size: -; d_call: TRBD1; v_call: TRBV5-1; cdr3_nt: TGCGCCAGCAGCCTTGAGACAGGGAACTATAATTCACCCCTCCACTTT; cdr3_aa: CASSLETGNYNSPLHF
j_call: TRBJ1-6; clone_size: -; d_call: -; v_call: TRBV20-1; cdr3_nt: TGCAGTGCTAGTGACAGAGGGAGTTCACCCCTCCACTTT; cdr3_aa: CSASDRGSSPLHF
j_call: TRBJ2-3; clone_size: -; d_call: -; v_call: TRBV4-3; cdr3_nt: TGCGCCAGCAGCCAAGATTTGGGTGGGGGAATGGATACGCAGTATTTT; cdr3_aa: CASSQDLGGGMDTQYF
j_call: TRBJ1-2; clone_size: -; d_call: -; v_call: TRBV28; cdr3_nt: TGTGCCAGCAGTGTGGAAAGTTACTTTAGGGATGGCTACACCTTC; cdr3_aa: CASSVESYFRDGYTF
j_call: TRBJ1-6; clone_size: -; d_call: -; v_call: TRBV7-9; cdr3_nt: TGTGCCAGCAGCCCCGTAGGGGTACCCCTCCACTTT; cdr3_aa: CASSPVGVPLHF
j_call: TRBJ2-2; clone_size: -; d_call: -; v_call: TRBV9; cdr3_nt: TGTGCCAGCAACCGGGGGAACACCGGGGAGCTGTTTTTT; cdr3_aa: CASNRGNTGELFF
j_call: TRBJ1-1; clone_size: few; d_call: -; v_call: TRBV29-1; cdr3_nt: TGCAGCGCCGGGACGGGGAACACTGAAGCTTTCTTT; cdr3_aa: CSAGTGNTEAFF
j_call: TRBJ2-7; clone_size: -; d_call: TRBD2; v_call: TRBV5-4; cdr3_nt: TGTGCCAGCAGCGAAAGCGGGGTTAGTTACGAGCAGTACTTC; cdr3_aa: CASSESGVSYEQYF
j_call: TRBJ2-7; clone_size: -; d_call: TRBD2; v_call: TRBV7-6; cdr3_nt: TGTGCCAGCAGCTTAGATGCGGGGGAGAGGGAGCAGTACTTC; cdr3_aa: CASSLDAGEREQYF
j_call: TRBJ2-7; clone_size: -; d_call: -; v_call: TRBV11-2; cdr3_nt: TGTGCCAGCAGCTTAATGGACAGCTACGAGCAGTACTTC; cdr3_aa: CASSLMDSYEQYF
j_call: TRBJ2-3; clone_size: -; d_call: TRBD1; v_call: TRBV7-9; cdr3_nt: TGTGCCAGCAGCTTGGGACAGGGGGCCATAGATACGCAGTATTTT; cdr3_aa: CASSLGQGAIDTQYF
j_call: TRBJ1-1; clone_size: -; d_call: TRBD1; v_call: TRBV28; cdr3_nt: TGTGCCAGCAGTTCCCTCGGACAGGTTAAAATGGGGACTGAAGCTTTCTTT; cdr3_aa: CASSSLGQVKMGTEAFF
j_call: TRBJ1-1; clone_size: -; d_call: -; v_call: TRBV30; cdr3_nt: TGTGCCTGGGGTAACCGACAAGGCCACAAAGCTTTCTTT; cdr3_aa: CAWGNRQGHKAFF
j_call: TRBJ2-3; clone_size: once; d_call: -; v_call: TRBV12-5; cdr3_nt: TGTGCTAGTGGTCTCCGGCGGGACTCCCCCCCCCTCACAGATACGCAGTATTTT; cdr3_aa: CASGLRRDSPPLTDTQYF
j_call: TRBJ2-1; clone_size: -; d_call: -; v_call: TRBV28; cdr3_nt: TGTGCCAGCATCCGAGGGGGGTCCTACAATGAGCAGTTCTTC; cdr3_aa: CASIRGGSYNEQFF
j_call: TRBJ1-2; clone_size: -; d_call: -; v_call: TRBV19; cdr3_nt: TGTGCCAGTAGCGCAGGGCCATCGGAGGGCTACACCTTC; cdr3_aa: CASSAGPSEGYTF